A selection of T cell receptor beta chains follows, all from one sample in a study of early T cells in non-severe SARS-CoV-2 infection. TCRdb reanalysed the 5' RACE reads using MiXCR and keeps one entry per CDR3 protein. Of some 67,000 distinct CDR3 sequences in the sample, 13% are singletons; the top ten hold 5.2%. Sequencing was done on a sample of whole blood. The receptors were gathered from an adult who was a healthcare worker with PCR-confirmed SARS-CoV-2 infection or an uninfected control (not recorded which). The CDR3 runs from the conserved cysteine through the conserved F or W. Each record gives: D gene, clone size, V gene, J gene, CDR3 DNA, CDR3 protein. D genes are given only for firm matches. The size field is filled for only some rows; it gives once, few, many or a size class.

>NA|NA|TRBV7-9|TRBJ1-1
TGTGCCAGCAGCGTAGGCAGGGTCACTGAAGCTTTCTTT
CASSVGRVTEAFF
>NA|many|TRBV7-8|TRBJ1-2
TGTGCCAGCAGCTCGGGACATCGGCATAACTATGGCTACACCTTC
CASSSGHRHNYGYTF
>TRBD1|NA|TRBV12-3/TRBV12-4|TRBJ2-1
TGTGCCAGCGGAGACAGGGCTCGGGAGCAGTTCTTC
CASGDRAREQFF
>NA|many|TRBV14|TRBJ2-5
TGTGCCAGCAGCCAAGCGTCGGAGGGTTTGGGGGCCCAAGAGACCCAGTACTTC
CASSQASEGLGAQETQYF
>TRBD2|NA|TRBV4-1|TRBJ2-4
TGCGCCAGCAGCCAAGAAGGGAGGGTGGACAACATTCAGTACTTC
CASSQEGRVDNIQYF
>TRBD1|few|TRBV10-2|TRBJ2-2
TGCGCCAGCACTCAGGGGGCGGACACCGGGGAGCTGTTTTTT
CASTQGADTGELFF
>NA|NA|TRBV10-3|TRBJ2-3
TGTGCCATCAGTGAGTCGAGGGGACCAGATACGCAGTATTTT
CAISESRGPDTQYF
>NA|many|TRBV18|TRBJ2-3
TGTGCCAGCTTACTTTTTGACAGCACAGATACGCAGTATTTT
CASLLFDSTDTQYF
>TRBD2|once|TRBV6-2/TRBV6-3|TRBJ2-2
TGTGCCAGCAGTTCCCGGACCGGGACTAGCGGGAGCACCGGGGAGCTGTTTTTT
CASSSRTGTSGSTGELFF
>TRBD1|NA|TRBV15|TRBJ2-7
TGTGCCACCAGCAGAGGACAGGGGGCGGGCGAGCAGTACTTC
CATSRGQGAGEQYF
>NA|few|TRBV2|TRBJ2-4
TGTGCCAGCAGTGCAGGGGTTCTAGCCAAAAACATTCAGTACTTC
CASSAGVLAKNIQYF
>TRBD1|many|TRBV18|TRBJ2-7
TGTGCCAGCTCACCCCGTTTGACCGGGACAGGGTTTAACGAGCAGTACTTC
CASSPRLTGTGFNEQYF
>TRBD1|many|TRBV29-1|TRBJ1-1
TGCAGCGTTGCCCTTACAGGGGACACTGAAGCTTTCTTT
CSVALTGDTEAFF
>NA|NA|TRBV6-5|TRBJ1-6
TGTGCCACCTTAGAGGACGGGAATTCACCCCTCCACTTT
CATLEDGNSPLHF
>NA|NA|TRBV7-2|TRBJ2-3
TGTGCCAGCAGCTTAATACCGGGACTGCAGTATTTT
CASSLIPGLQYF
>NA|few|TRBV2|TRBJ2-7
TGTGCCAGCAGTTCGACACCCCAAAACGAGCAGTACTTC
CASSSTPQNEQYF
>TRBD2|few|TRBV19|TRBJ2-7
TGTGCCAGTAGTTTGGGACTAGCGGATGACGGGCAGTACTTC
CASSLGLADDGQYF
>NA|few|TRBV7-8|TRBJ1-3
TGTGCCAGCAGCTTAGGCGGTTTCTCTGGAAACACCATATATTTT
CASSLGGFSGNTIYF
>TRBD2|few|TRBV2|TRBJ2-1
TGTGCCAGCAGCGGACCGGGACTAGCGGGGACTACCTACAATGAGCAGTTCTTC
CASSGPGLAGTTYNEQFF
>NA|few|TRBV5-1|TRBJ1-5
TGCGCCAGCAGCCCCGGGACCAAGGGCAATCAGCCCCAGCATTTT
CASSPGTKGNQPQHF
>TRBD1|NA|TRBV5-6|TRBJ2-1
TGTGCCAGCAGCCAAACACAGGGGGTAGATGAGCAGTTCTTC
CASSQTQGVDEQFF
>TRBD1|once|TRBV11-1|TRBJ2-1
TGTGCCAGCAGCTTAGAGACAGGGTTTTTCAATGAGCAGTTCTTC
CASSLETGFFNEQFF
>NA|NA|TRBV7-2|TRBJ1-2
TGTGCCAGCAGCCAAAATCGATACGGCTACACCTTC
CASSQNRYGYTF
>TRBD1|many|TRBV6-1|TRBJ2-1
TGTGCCAGCAGTGGAGGGGGCGGCCCCTACAATGAGCAGTTCTTC
CASSGGGGPYNEQFF
>NA|NA|TRBV7-2|TRBJ2-6
TGTGCCAGCAGCTTAGCTGGCTCTGGGGCCAACGTCCTGACTTTC
CASSLAGSGANVLTF
>NA|few|TRBV20-1|TRBJ2-7
TGCAGTGCTAGAGATCCCGGGAAGACCCCCTACGAGCAGTACTTC
CSARDPGKTPYEQYF
>TRBD2|many|TRBV20-1|TRBJ2-2
TGCAGTGCCTACCTAGCGGGGGCGAACACCGGGGAGCTGTTTTTT
CSAYLAGANTGELFF
>NA|many|TRBV7-2|TRBJ1-6
TGTGCCAGCAGCTTTCCAGGATGGCGTTCACCCCTCCACTTT
CASSFPGWRSPLHF
>NA|NA|TRBV10-3|TRBJ2-3
TGTGCCATCAGTGGAATCAGCAAAAACACAGATACGCAGTATTTT
CAISGISKNTDTQYF
>NA|NA|TRBV14|TRBJ1-4
TGTGCCAGCAGCCCCACCGGACAGAATGAAAAACTGTTTTTT
CASSPTGQNEKLFF
>TRBD1|NA|TRBV6-6|TRBJ2-7
TGTGCCAGCAGTTACTCGCAGGGGGCGGGAGAGCAGTACTTC
CASSYSQGAGEQYF
>NA|many|TRBV7-8|TRBJ2-2
TGTGCCAGCAGCTTAGGTGCGGTGACCGGGGAGCTGTTTTTT
CASSLGAVTGELFF
>TRBD2|many|TRBV20-1|TRBJ2-3
TGCAGTGCTGCCCCCCTAGCGGGAGTCTCAGATACGCAGTATTTT
CSAAPLAGVSDTQYF
>NA|few|TRBV29-1|TRBJ2-7
TGCAGCGTAGCCCCGGACGCCTCTGACCCCTACGAGCAGTACTTC
CSVAPDASDPYEQYF
>NA|many|TRBV5-1|TRBJ1-3
TGCGCCAGCAGCTACAGGCCGGGGTCAGGAAGCTCTGGAAACACCATATATTTT
CASSYRPGSGSSGNTIYF
>TRBD1|many|TRBV27|TRBJ1-1
TGTGCCAGCAGACTCAGACAGGGACAAACTGAAGCTTTCTTT
CASRLRQGQTEAFF
>NA|NA|TRBV20-1|TRBJ1-2
TGCAGTGCCTCCCTGGGGGGTTATGGCTACACCTTC
CSASLGGYGYTF
>NA|many|TRBV7-2|TRBJ2-7
TGTGCCAGCAGCTTCGCTCAGAGCTCCTACGAGCAGTACTTC
CASSFAQSSYEQYF
>TRBD2|NA|TRBV20-1|TRBJ2-7
TGCAGTGCTAGAGATAGGGGACTAGCGGTATACGAGCAGTACTTC
CSARDRGLAVYEQYF
>NA|many|TRBV20-1|TRBJ2-5
TGCAGTGCTATCCGGGACGGAGACCAAGAGACCCAGTACTTC
CSAIRDGDQETQYF
>TRBD1|NA|TRBV2|TRBJ2-3
TGTGCCAGCAGTGTCACAGGGGGCACAGATACGCAGTATTTT
CASSVTGGTDTQYF
>NA|few|TRBV29-1|TRBJ2-1
TGCAGCGTTGTCCTTGGGGATCGCTCCTACAATGAGCAGTTCTTC
CSVVLGDRSYNEQFF
>NA|few|TRBV6-2/TRBV6-3|TRBJ2-3
TGTGCCAGCAGTATATGGGGTACGCAGTATTTT
CASSIWGTQYF
>TRBD2|many|TRBV6-6|TRBJ2-7
TGTGCCACCACCGGGGGGGCAAGGAACGAGCAGTACTTC
CATTGGARNEQYF
>NA|few|TRBV5-5|TRBJ1-2
TGTGCCAGCAGCTACTTCATAGGGGCGCAAGGCTACACCTTC
CASSYFIGAQGYTF
>NA|many|TRBV27|TRBJ2-6
TGTGCCAGCATGAAGGGAGAAATCTCTGGGGCCAACGTCCTGACTTTC
CASMKGEISGANVLTF
>NA|many|TRBV28|TRBJ1-1
TGTGCCAGCAGTTTAATGGGAGGTCAGGAAGCTTTCTTT
CASSLMGGQEAFF
>NA|few|TRBV7-9|TRBJ2-7
TGTGCCAGCAGCCCTAGGGGGACCGGCGGCGAGCAGTACTTC
CASSPRGTGGEQYF
>NA|NA|TRBV6-6|TRBJ1-2
TGTGCCAGCAGTACCCCCGGTTACAACTATGGCTACACCTTC
CASSTPGYNYGYTF
>TRBD1|few|TRBV5-1|TRBJ2-5
TGCGCCAGCAGCAGCGGACAGGGGACCCAGTACTTC
CASSSGQGTQYF
>NA|NA|TRBV20-1|TRBJ2-7
TGCAGTGCTGCCACCCCCCTAGAAGGCGAGCAGTACTTC
CSAATPLEGEQYF
>NA|many|TRBV5-1|TRBJ2-1
TGCGCCAGCAGCGTGAACACAGGAAACAATGAGCAGTTCTTC
CASSVNTGNNEQFF
>NA|NA|TRBV29-1|TRBJ1-5
TGCAGCGTTGTACAGGGAGATAGCAATCAGCCCCAGCATTTT
CSVVQGDSNQPQHF
>NA|few|TRBV5-1|TRBJ2-1
TGCGCCAGCAGCTTGATTGAGACAGGAAACAATGAGCAGTTCTTC
CASSLIETGNNEQFF